Listed below are T cell receptor beta chains from one sample, sequenced in a study of human T cells and chemical hapten exposure. In TCRdb, the RACE reads were re-called with MiXCR into one record per CDR3 protein. The sample carries 95,000 or so distinct CDR3 sequences, about an eighth recorded once. Sequences were derived from whole blood, sampled in connection with sensitization to the hapten diphenylcyclopropenone (DPC). These receptors were taken from a woman between 35 and 50 years old with alopecia areata. Some clones in this sample may be carry-over from other donors' samples. Both conserved end residues are part of each CDR3. The D gene is left open where the match is weak. Part of the rows lack a size; the others show once, few, many or a class for expanded clones.

J | V | size | D | DNA | CDR3
TRBJ2-2 | TRBV11-2 | many | NA | TGTGCCAGCAGCTTAAGGTCAAAGCCTGGCACCGGGGAGCTGTTTTTT | CASSLRSKPGTGELFF
TRBJ2-2 | TRBV21-1 | many | NA | TGTGCCAGCAGCAACCGGGGCAGGGGGCGAACCGGGGAGCTGTTTTTT | CASSNRGRGRTGELFF
TRBJ2-7 | TRBV7-9 | NA | TRBD1 | TGTGCCAGCAGCCCGGGACAGGGGGCTGGCGAGCAGTACTTC | CASSPGQGAGEQYF
TRBJ1-3 | TRBV12-3/TRBV12-4 | few | NA | TGTGCCAGCAGTCCACTTAGGGGGGCGGGGTTCCCTGGAAACACCATATATTTT | CASSPLRGAGFPGNTIYF
TRBJ2-2 | TRBV4-3 | medium-sized | TRBD2 | TGCGCCAGCAGCCAAGATAGACTAGCGGCGAACACCGGGGAGCTGTTTTTT | CASSQDRLAANTGELFF
TRBJ2-1 | TRBV18 | NA | TRBD2 | TGTGCCAGCTCGCTCATTCCAGCGGGAGGGTCCTACAATGAGCAGTTCTTC | CASSLIPAGGSYNEQFF
TRBJ2-7 | TRBV7-8 | many | NA | TGTGCCAGCAGCTTAGTGGCGCTAGGCTACGAGCAGTACTTC | CASSLVALGYEQYF
TRBJ2-3 | TRBV2 | many | TRBD1 | TGTGCCAGCCTTTCGAGGGGGCTTCTACCCACAGATACGCAGTATTTT | CASLSRGLLPTDTQYF
TRBJ1-5 | TRBV20-1 | many | TRBD1 | TGCAGTGCTGCGGCGACAGGGAATCAGCCCCAGCATTTT | CSAAATGNQPQHF
TRBJ1-1 | TRBV12-3/TRBV12-4 | many | NA | TGTGCCGATGGGGGCACTGAAGCTTTCTTT | CADGGTEAFF
TRBJ2-2 | TRBV10-1 | many | NA | TGCGCCAGCAGTCCTAGCTCCGGGGAGCTGTTTTTT | CASSPSSGELFF
TRBJ2-3 | TRBV6-2/TRBV6-3 | NA | NA | TGTGCCAGCAGTTACTTAACCGCCGGGGATACGCAGTATTTT | CASSYLTAGDTQYF
TRBJ2-1 | TRBV7-9 | NA | TRBD2 | TGTGCCAGCAGCCTACCGGGACTACCCTCCTACAATGAGCAGTTCTTC | CASSLPGLPSYNEQFF
TRBJ1-5 | TRBV6-5 | NA | NA | TGTGCCAGCAGTGAACAGGATTCTAGCAATCAGCCCCAGCATTTT | CASSEQDSSNQPQHF
TRBJ2-1 | TRBV29-1 | NA | TRBD2 | TGCAGCGTTGACAGAGCGGGGGGCAATGAGCAGTTCTTC | CSVDRAGGNEQFF
TRBJ2-5 | TRBV28 | many | TRBD2 | TGTGCCAGCATCCCGAGCGGGAGCGGAGAGACCCAGTACTTC | CASIPSGSGETQYF
TRBJ2-3 | TRBV18 | NA | NA | TGTGCCAGCTCACCATCCGGCACAGGGAGGACAGATACGCAGTATTTT | CASSPSGTGRTDTQYF
TRBJ1-1 | TRBV6-5 | many | NA | TGTGCCAGCAGGCCCCCAAGGTCGTACGGTGAAGCTTTCTTT | CASRPPRSYGEAFF
TRBJ2-3 | TRBV20-1 | NA | NA | TGCAGTGCCAGGGTCACAGATACGCAGTATTTT | CSARVTDTQYF
TRBJ2-2 | TRBV4-3 | NA | NA | TGCGCCAGCAGCCAAGCACTCGGACAGAGTATTACCGGGGAGCTGTTTTTT | CASSQALGQSITGELFF
TRBJ1-3 | TRBV12-2 | NA | NA | TGTGCAAGTCGCATACGTGCAAACACCATATATTTT | CASRIRANTIYF
TRBJ1-5 | TRBV30 | many | NA | TGTGCCTGGGGACACGGGGGAAATCAGCCCCAGCATTTT | CAWGHGGNQPQHF
TRBJ1-1 | TRBV6-5 | few | NA | TGTGCCAGCAGTTCTGCGGGGGTCACTGAAGCTTTCTTT | CASSSAGVTEAFF
TRBJ2-3 | TRBV5-4 | many | NA | TGTGCCAGCTTAAATCGTTCGTCAGATACGCAGTATTTT | CASLNRSSDTQYF
TRBJ2-3 | TRBV7-2 | many | NA | TGTGCCAGCAGCTCAGTCACAGATACGCAGTATTTT | CASSSVTDTQYF
TRBJ1-2 | TRBV2 | many | NA | TGTGCCAGCAGTGAAGACGATAACTATGGCTACACCTTC | CASSEDDNYGYTF
TRBJ2-7 | TRBV5-1 | few | NA | TGCGCCAGCAGCTTTGGCAGGGACTACGAGCAGTACTTC | CASSFGRDYEQYF
TRBJ2-3 | TRBV27 | few | TRBD2 | TGTGCCAGCAGTTTGGGGACTAGCGGGACGAATACGCAGTATTTT | CASSLGTSGTNTQYF
TRBJ1-4 | TRBV7-8 | NA | NA | TGTGCCAGCAGCTTAGGATCTCGTGGACGGCGAAATGAAAAACTGTTTTTT | CASSLGSRGRRNEKLFF
TRBJ2-7 | TRBV18 | many | NA | TGTGCCAGCTCAGGGCAGGGCCCCTACGAGCAGTACTTC | CASSGQGPYEQYF
TRBJ2-2 | TRBV7-2 | many | TRBD1 | TGTGCCAGCAGCCGGACGACAGGGGCGGGCGGGGAGCTGTTTTTT | CASSRTTGAGGELFF
TRBJ2-1 | TRBV12-3/TRBV12-4 | NA | TRBD2 | TGTGCCAGCAGGTTGAGCGGGAGCTCCTACAATGAGCAGTTCTTC | CASRLSGSSYNEQFF
TRBJ1-3 | TRBV4-1 | many | NA | TGCGCCAGCAGCCAAGATCCACAGAGTATCTCTGGAAACACCATATATTTT | CASSQDPQSISGNTIYF
TRBJ2-5 | TRBV29-1 | many | TRBD1 | TGCAGCGTTATTTACAGGGGGCCCCAAGAGACCCAGTACTTC | CSVIYRGPQETQYF
TRBJ1-2 | TRBV3-1 | few | NA | TGTGCCAGCAGCCAAGATCTGCGGGGGATTGGCTACACCTTC | CASSQDLRGIGYTF
TRBJ1-5 | TRBV16 | many | NA | TGTGCCAGCAGCCAAGGTGAGAATCAGCCCCAGCATTTT | CASSQGENQPQHF
TRBJ1-1 | TRBV5-6 | NA | NA | TGTGCCAGCAGTCGTTTTGGAGGGAACACTGAAGCTTTCTTT | CASSRFGGNTEAFF
TRBJ2-5 | TRBV12-3/TRBV12-4 | many | NA | TGTGCCAGCAGTTGGGCGGGACAAGGGGGAGAGACCCAGTACTTC | CASSWAGQGGETQYF
TRBJ1-5 | TRBV25-1 | NA | NA | TGTGCCAGCAGTACTACAGGGATGACTCAGCCCCAGCATTTT | CASSTTGMTQPQHF
TRBJ1-3 | TRBV20-1 | NA | NA | TGCAGTGCTAGAGAGGTGGGCCTCGTCTCTGGAAACACCATATATTTT | CSAREVGLVSGNTIYF
TRBJ1-5 | TRBV12-3/TRBV12-4 | many | TRBD1 | TGTGCCAGCAGTTTAGAAACAGGGGGCAATAGCAATCAGCCCCAGCATTTT | CASSLETGGNSNQPQHF
TRBJ2-1 | TRBV5-6 | NA | NA | TGTGCCAGCAGCTTGCGCACGAGGGTCATTGGGTACAATGAGCAGTTCTTC | CASSLRTRVIGYNEQFF
TRBJ2-5 | TRBV20-1 | many | TRBD1 | TGCAGTGTCAGCACAGGGGGCTTCGAGACCCAGTACTTC | CSVSTGGFETQYF
TRBJ2-3 | TRBV2 | NA | TRBD2 | TGTGCCAGCAGTGAGACTAGCGGGAGAACAGATACGCAGTATTTT | CASSETSGRTDTQYF
TRBJ1-5 | TRBV2 | NA | TRBD1 | TGTGCCAGCAGCGACAGGGGCGGAATAAGCAATCAGCCCCAGCATTTT | CASSDRGGISNQPQHF
TRBJ2-7 | TRBV6-6 | many | NA | TGTGCCGGGGGGAGCCCTTCCGAGCAGTACTTC | CAGGSPSEQYF
TRBJ1-5 | TRBV27 | NA | NA | TGTGCCAGCAGTCGTACTCAGGGGCCCCAGCATTTT | CASSRTQGPQHF
TRBJ1-2 | TRBV7-3 | NA | NA | TGTGCCAGCAGCTCAACCCGCGGGTCGCCGATCTTC | CASSSTRGSPIF
TRBJ2-1 | TRBV7-2 | many | NA | TGTGCCAGCGGCGGGGACTACAATGAGCAGTTCTTC | CASGGDYNEQFF
TRBJ2-3 | TRBV12-3/TRBV12-4 | NA | TRBD1 | TGTGCCAGCAGTCCCGGACAGGGTTTCTTAGATACGCAGTATTTT | CASSPGQGFLDTQYF
TRBJ2-2 | TRBV7-2 | NA | NA | TGTGCCAGCAGGGAGACCCCGGTCAACACCGGGGAGCTGTTTTTT | CASRETPVNTGELFF
TRBJ2-2 | TRBV24-1 | NA | TRBD1 | TGTGCCACCAGTGAACCTTCTGGATCGACAGGGAAGAACACCGGGGAGCTGTTTTTT | CATSEPSGSTGKNTGELFF
TRBJ2-5 | TRBV29-1 | NA | NA | TGCAGCGGGGAAGCAGGGGTTGGGGAGACCCAGTACTTC | CSGEAGVGETQYF
TRBJ2-1 | TRBV30 | many | NA | TGTGCCTGGAGCGGGGGCCCCCCCCAATACAATGAGCAGTTCTTC | CAWSGGPPQYNEQFF
TRBJ1-2 | TRBV6-5 | few | NA | TGTGCCAGCCGAACTGACAGCGAGTCCTATGGCTACACCTTC | CASRTDSESYGYTF
TRBJ1-1 | TRBV14 | NA | NA | TGTGCCAGCAGCCAAGATGGGGGTAGGGATTACTCTGAAGCTTTCTTT | CASSQDGGRDYSEAFF